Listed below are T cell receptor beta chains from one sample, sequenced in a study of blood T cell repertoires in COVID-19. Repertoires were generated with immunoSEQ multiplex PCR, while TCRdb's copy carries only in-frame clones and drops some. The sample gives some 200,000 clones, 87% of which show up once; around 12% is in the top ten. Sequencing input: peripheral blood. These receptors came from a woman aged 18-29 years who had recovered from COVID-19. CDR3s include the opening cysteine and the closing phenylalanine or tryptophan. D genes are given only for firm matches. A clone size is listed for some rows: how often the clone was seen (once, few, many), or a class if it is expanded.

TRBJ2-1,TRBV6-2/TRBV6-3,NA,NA,TGTGCCAGCAGTGCCATTGGACAGTCCCCCTACAATGAGCAGTTCTTC,CASSAIGQSPYNEQFF
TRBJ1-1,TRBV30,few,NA,TGTGCCAGACGTCGGGGGATCCACACTGAAGCTTTCTTT,CARRRGIHTEAFF
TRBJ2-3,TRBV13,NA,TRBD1,TGTGCCAGCAGCTGGGGACAGGCGGAAAGCACAGATACGCAGTATTTT,CASSWGQAESTDTQYF
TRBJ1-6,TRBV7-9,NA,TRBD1,TGTGCCAGCAGCAACTCCGGGACAGGGGGCCCCTTTTATAATTCACCCCTCCACTTT,CASSNSGTGGPFYNSPLHF
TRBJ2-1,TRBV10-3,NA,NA,TGTGCCATCAGTGAGTCGAGAGTAAGGCTAGGCAATGAGCAGTTCTTC,CAISESRVRLGNEQFF
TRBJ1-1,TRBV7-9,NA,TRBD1,TGTGCCAGCAGCACCGGGACAGCTGAAGCTTTCTTT,CASSTGTAEAFF
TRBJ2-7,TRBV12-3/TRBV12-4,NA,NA,TGTGCCAGCAGTTTAGGGTTCCCGGTCGAGCAGTACTTC,CASSLGFPVEQYF
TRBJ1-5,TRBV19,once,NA,TGTGCCAGTACCGGACAGTATAGCAATCAGCCCCAGCATTTT,CASTGQYSNQPQHF
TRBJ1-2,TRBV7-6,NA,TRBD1,TGTGCCAGCAGCCCAGCCGGGACAGGGCGCGGCTACACCTTC,CASSPAGTGRGYTF
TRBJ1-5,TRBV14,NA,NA,TGTGCCAGCAGCCAAGTTTATTCGGGAGGGTATCAGCCCCAGCATTTT,CASSQVYSGGYQPQHF
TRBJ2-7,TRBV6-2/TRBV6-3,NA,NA,TGTGCCAGCAGTTATCGGGGGAGAGGCTACGAGCAGTACTTC,CASSYRGRGYEQYF
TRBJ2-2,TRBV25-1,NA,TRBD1,TGTGCCAGCAGTGGACAGGGGGCGCAGACCGGGGAGCTGTTTTTT,CASSGQGAQTGELFF
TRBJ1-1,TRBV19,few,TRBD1,TGTGCCAGTAGTATCGGACAGGGGAGAGCTTTCTTT,CASSIGQGRAFF
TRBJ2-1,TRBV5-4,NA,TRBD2,TGTGCCAGCAGCTTGGGCGGGAGTTTCAATGAGCAGTTCTTC,CASSLGGSFNEQFF
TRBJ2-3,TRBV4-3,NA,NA,TGCGCCAGCAGCCAAGATAGAAGAGGTTCTAGTACGCAGTATTTT,CASSQDRRGSSTQYF
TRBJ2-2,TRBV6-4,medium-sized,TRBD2,TGTGCCAGCAGTGACTCTACTAGCGGGAACACCGGGGAGCTGTTTTTT,CASSDSTSGNTGELFF
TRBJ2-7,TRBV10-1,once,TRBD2,TGCGCCAGCAGTGAGTCGAGCGGGAACCCCTACGAGCAGTACTTC,CASSESSGNPYEQYF
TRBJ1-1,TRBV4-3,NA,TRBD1,TGCGCCAGCAGCCAAGGAGGGGGCGGGCTAAACACTGAAGCTTTCTTT,CASSQGGGGLNTEAFF
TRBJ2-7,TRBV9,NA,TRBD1,TGTGCCAGCAGCCCTACCGGGACAGCATACGAGCAGTACTTC,CASSPTGTAYEQYF
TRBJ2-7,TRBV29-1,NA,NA,TGCAGCGTTGGCACTTCCTACGAGCAGTACTTC,CSVGTSYEQYF
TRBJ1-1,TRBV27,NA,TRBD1,TGTGCCAGCGGTGACAGGGGGAACACTGAAGCTTTCTTT,CASGDRGNTEAFF